This TCR beta chain emerged from a study of cytomegalovirus exposure and HLA in healthy donors (dated by TCRdb to 2016 to 2017). General notes on the study: According to a later analysis, the roughly 120 validation repertoires were produced on the same platform as the approximately 690 repertoires of the first cohort. The study aimed to test whether cataloging public T cell receptors could reveal signatures of past pathogen exposure. A separate validation cohort of over a hundred different subjects was used in addition to the 666-subject first cohort. High-throughput TCR immunosequencing, statistical association of individual TCRs with disease status, and machine learning were combined to predict cytomegalovirus infection status.

The germline ends are 11 bases apart after V is trimmed by 1 base and J by 4 bases. Via the germline V gene, CDR1 is SGHNT and CDR2 YENEEA. Including the terminal cysteine and phenylalanine, the CDR3 comprises 15 residues. CDR3 DNA is the only sequence kept; it has 45 bases, read in frame from the first base. The library was built by means of the immunoSEQ multiplex PCR assay. Processing in the source paper ran as follows. A statistical classification framework was built for diagnosing cytomegalovirus status from the catalog of TCR beta chain sequences. In TCRdb, the immuneACCESS table is reduced to in-frame sequences with V and J assigned. These tables do not hold every clone; where another copy was compared, an unresolved V gene accounts for under half, and the others remain unexplained. V and J calls and clone size follow that table, whereas D and trimming were derived from the DNA. The sample table holds over 100,000 clones, of which 70% to 90% were seen once. The ten largest clones represent about 6% of the sample.

In the case of this clone: The antigen it binds to is not known. Base qualities are not provided; no much larger clone lies one nucleotide away.

The donors were included in the validation cohort of approximately 120 subjects, a group kept apart from the roughly 670-subject first cohort. What the research found in general, with its limitations: All 130 or so repertoires were used to score co-occurrence in the validation cohort in a later analysis, because that analysis had no HLA typing for the cohort. In vitro tests confirmed that a few of the cytomegalovirus-associated TCR beta chains recognize cytomegalovirus antigens. The authors suggested that the approach could potentially be extended to other disease states and immunological phenotypes. While some public TCRs were present in many individuals, most TCR sequences turned up only very rarely across donors. In the study, roughly 160 TCR beta chains were listed as associated with cytomegalovirus. The classifier was reported to diagnose cytomegalovirus status with high specificity and sensitivity in both the original cohort and the validation cohort. Of the cluster scores, around 95% were above 0 in a later analysis, which found that TCRs clustered in the first cohort also tended to co-occur in the 95 to 150 validation repertoires.

Sequencing was done on a sample of PBMCs. This receptor chain uses TRBV11-3 and TRBJ2-1; a tentative D call is TRBD2 (6 bases match). The TCR was taken from a woman between 18 and 30 years old in good health and CMV-seropositive. The bases are TGTGCCAGCAGCTTAGCAGGAGGGGTATACAATGAGCAGTTCTTC. Its translation is CASSLAGGVYNEQFF.